This is a list of T cell receptor beta chains from one sample in a study of CD8 T cells in ankylosing spondylitis. TCRdb re-derived calls from the 5' RACE reads in MiXCR, one entry per CDR3 protein. The sample has hundreds of thousands of distinct CDR3 sequences, about 20% seen once; the top ten hold 3.5%. Input material: blood, either unsorted or a sorted T cell fraction (not recorded which). The origin of the receptors is a female donor with ankylosing spondylitis or in good health (not recorded which). Each CDR3 is given without its conserved first and last residue. The order of the fields is J gene, D gene, V gene, CDR3 length, CDR3 protein. D genes are given only for firm matches.

TRBJ2-6	TRBD1	TRBV12-3/TRBV12-4	14	ASSLDQGAGANVLT
TRBJ2-1	TRBD2	TRBV7-2	13	ASTISGRGDNEQF
TRBJ1-2	-	TRBV9	11	ASSTTGDYGYT
TRBJ1-1	-	TRBV29-1	11	SVVRDTMYEAF
TRBJ2-1	TRBD1	TRBV7-9	12	ASSSDRVSNEQF
TRBJ2-5	TRBD1	TRBV4-3	16	ASSQDLSSGTGLETQY
TRBJ2-7	-	TRBV28	12	ASRSGYGVAEQY
TRBJ2-3	-	TRBV6-1	13	ASSELRVGTDTQY
TRBJ2-1	-	TRBV7-2	12	ASGQGSSYNEQF
TRBJ1-4	-	TRBV20-1	11	SAGGSTNEKLF
TRBJ2-7	TRBD2	TRBV6-1	14	ASSRGGRVGAYEQY
TRBJ1-2	-	TRBV28	14	ASSPPTGQANYGYT
TRBJ2-2	TRBD1	TRBV20-1	14	SASARTGPITGELF
TRBJ1-5	TRBD1	TRBV18	12	ASSLSGQDQPQH
TRBJ1-1	TRBD1	TRBV6-1	11	ASGGQGNTEAF
TRBJ2-7	-	TRBV29-1	11	SVGPGDHYEQY
TRBJ1-4	-	TRBV7-9	11	ASSLNPNEKLF